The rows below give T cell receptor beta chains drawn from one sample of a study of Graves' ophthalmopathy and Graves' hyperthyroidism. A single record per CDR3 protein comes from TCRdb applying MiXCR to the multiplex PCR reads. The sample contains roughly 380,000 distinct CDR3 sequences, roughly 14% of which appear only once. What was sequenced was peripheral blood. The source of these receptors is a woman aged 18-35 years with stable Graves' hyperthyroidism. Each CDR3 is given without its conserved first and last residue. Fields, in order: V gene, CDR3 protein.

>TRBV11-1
ASSLNPGPGVGELF
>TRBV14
ASSQTDSNLNTGELF
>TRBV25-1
ASSGEANTGELF
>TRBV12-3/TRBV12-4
ASSLAGREPQH
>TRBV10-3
AISGTGNRNTIY
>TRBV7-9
ASSSFRGLRGTAF
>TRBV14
ASSHPGQKDNYGYT
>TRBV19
ASSIRADYGYT
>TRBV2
ATNTGTGSYEQY
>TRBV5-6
ASSRVDGTEAF
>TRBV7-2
ASSLHSNQPQH
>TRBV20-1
SARDSLNNSPLH
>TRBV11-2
ASSRGGTGGNQPQH
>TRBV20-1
SARREGMNTEAF
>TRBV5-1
ASSGPGIPEAF
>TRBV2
ASSVSSNQPQH
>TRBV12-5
ASGLSGGIMNTEAF
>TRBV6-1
ASDRTPGMNIQY
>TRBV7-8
ASSLVRWSGELF
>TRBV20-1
SARDDYEAF
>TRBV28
ASSFPYRGDTEAF
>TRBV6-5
ASSSGTGVSYNSPLH
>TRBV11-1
ASSSGGRGAKNIQY
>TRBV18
ASSPSGGAVQY
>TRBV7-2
ASSFTSNTNYGYT
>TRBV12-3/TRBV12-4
ASSLVRDYEQY
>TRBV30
ASPGPWGKTQY
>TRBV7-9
ASSQKGTNAEAF
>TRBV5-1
ASRNRELGDTEAF
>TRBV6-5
ASSYSGGTDKETQY
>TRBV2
ASSAPGGGPYEQY
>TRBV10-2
ASSGFGGATGELF
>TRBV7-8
ASSLGGAPGSYGQPQH
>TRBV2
ASSEGQTNQPQH
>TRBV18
ASSPLAPRGTGELF
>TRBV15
ATRGRFSYEQY
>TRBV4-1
ASSQDGLRTYEQY
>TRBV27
ASSLRQGMSQPQH
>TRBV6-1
ASNPPGQPQH
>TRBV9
ASSVEGAGTEAF
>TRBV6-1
ASSDRVQETQY
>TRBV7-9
ASSTSDMWETQY
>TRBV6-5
ASSYLGQNLNTEAF
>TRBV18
ASSLSRAEEPQH
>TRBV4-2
ASSQVNGGYGYT
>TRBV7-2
ASSLSEDYYYEQY